One and the same sample provided the 6 T cell receptor beta chains below, sequenced in a study of CD8 T cells in ankylosing spondylitis. TCRdb independently ran MiXCR on the 5' RACE reads; one entry per CDR3 protein. The sample includes fewer than 450,000 distinct CDR3 sequences, over 15% of them seen just once. Study-level points and caveats: Characteristic of ankylosing spondylitis blood, it appeared, was a TCR beta motif comprising eight highly homologous variants.

For these receptors, no antigen is known. Sequencing input: blood, either unsorted or a sorted T cell fraction (not recorded which). Receptors were obtained from a male donor with ankylosing spondylitis.

The chain couples TRBV20-1 to TRBJ2-1; D ambiguous. This CDR3 is 10 amino acids long. The V end lost 6 bases, the J end lost 9 bases, and 9 bases lay between the germline ends. Germline lookup yields CDR1 DFQATT and CDR2 SNEGSKA (reference sequence). The CDR3 protein is CSASHGEQFF. In nucleotides, the CDR3 is TGCAGTGCCAGTCACGGTGAGCAGTTCTTC.

Many counts were recorded for this clonotype. V usage is TRBV20-1 and J usage is TRBJ2-3; TRBD2 aligns across 11 bases. V shed 3 bases and J 4 bases; nucleotides not matched to a gene: 3. This CDR3 is built from 14 residues. Per the germline V gene, CDR1 is DFQATT and CDR2 is SNEGSKA (reference sequence). The CDR3 DNA is TGCAGTGCTAGGCTAGCGGGGGGTTCAGATACGCAGTATTTT. Translated: CSARLAGGSDTQYF.

This clonotype was recorded many times. The CDR3 is CASSLGVSLNQPQHF. Written as DNA, the CDR3 is TGTGCCAGCAGTTTAGGGGTCAGTCTCAATCAGCCCCAGCATTTT. The chain employs TRBV12-3 or TRBV12-4 and TRBJ1-5; D is undetermined. This CDR3 has 15 residues. With 1 base removed from V and 3 bases from J, the gap between germline ends came to 10 bases.

This clonotype has at least ten counts. The CDR3 DNA reads TGCGCCAGCAGCTTGGTGAACACCCTCTCCTACGAGCAGTACTTC. It specifies CASSLVNTLSYEQYF. The chain combines TRBV5-1 with TRBJ2-7; D is ambiguous. V dropped 0 bases and J dropped 0 bases, with 10 bases sitting between them. This CDR3 has 15 residues. Germline V gene data show CDR1 as SGHRS and CDR2 as YFSETQ.

This clonotype was observed many times. CDR3 coding DNA: TGTGCCAGCAGCCAATGGACTAGCGGGGACAATGAGCAGTTCTTC. As protein: CASSQWTSGDNEQFF. The chain recombines TRBV3-1 with TRBJ2-1; 12 nucleotides agree with TRBD2. The CDR3 covers 15 residues. CDR1 and CDR2 (germline): LGHDT, YNNKEL (reference sequence). J lost 5 bases, V lost 2 bases, and 1 base had no gene match.

This clonotype was observed a handful of times. The chain has TRBV12-3 or TRBV12-4 and TRBJ1-3; weak D call: TRBD1 (5 bases). V was cut by 2 bases and J by 3 bases, with 14 bases left in between. The CDR3 has 16 amino acids. The CDR3 loop reads CASSLFARVFGNTIYF. The CDR3 nucleotides are TGTGCCAGCAGTTTATTCGCCAGGGTATTTGGAAACACCATATATTTT.